This T cell receptor (beta chain) derives from a study of OX40 agonist ivuxolimab in advanced cancers. V was clipped by 10 bases and J by 5 bases, with 17 bases between them. Germline CDR1 MNHNS, CDR2 SASEGT. The CDR3 runs to 13 residues. Clones were sequenced by immunoSEQ multiplex PCR, and TCRdb holds only the in-frame ones, with some missing. The table includes tens of thousands of clones, roughly 90% detected once. The chain combines TRBV6-1 with TRBJ1-1; possibly TRBD1 for D (6 bases). Sequenced material: CD4+ or CD8+ T cells sorted from blood, taken in a trial of the OX40 agonist ivuxolimab. The origin of this receptor is an adult with an advanced solid tumor such as melanoma, head and neck, liver or kidney cancer. The CDR3 bases are TGTGCCACCCATGAGACAGGTCGGACTGAAGCTTTCTTT. It yields the protein CATHETGRTEAFF.